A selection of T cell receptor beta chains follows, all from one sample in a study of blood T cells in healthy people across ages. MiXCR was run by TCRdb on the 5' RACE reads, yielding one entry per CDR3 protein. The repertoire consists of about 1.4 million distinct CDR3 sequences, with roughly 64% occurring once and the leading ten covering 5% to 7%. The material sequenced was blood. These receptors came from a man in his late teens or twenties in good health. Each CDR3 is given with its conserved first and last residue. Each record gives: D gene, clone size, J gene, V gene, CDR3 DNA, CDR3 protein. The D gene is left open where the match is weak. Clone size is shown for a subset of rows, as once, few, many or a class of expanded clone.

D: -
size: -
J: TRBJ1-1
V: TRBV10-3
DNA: TGTGCCACCCGGGGGGGGATGGGCGAGGGCACTGAAGCTTTCTTT
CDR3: CATRGGMGEGTEAFF

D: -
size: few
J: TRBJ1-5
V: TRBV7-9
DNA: TGTGCCAGCAGCTTAGGGGGTCGCAATCAGCCCCAGCATTTT
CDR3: CASSLGGRNQPQHF

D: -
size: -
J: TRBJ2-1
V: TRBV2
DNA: TGTGCCAGCAGTCTAAATCCCTCTCGACAGGCTGAGCAGTTCTTC
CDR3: CASSLNPSRQAEQFF

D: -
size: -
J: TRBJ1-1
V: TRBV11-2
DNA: TGTGCCAGCAGGGGGCCGCTTGGGAACACTGAAGCTTTCTTT
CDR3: CASRGPLGNTEAFF

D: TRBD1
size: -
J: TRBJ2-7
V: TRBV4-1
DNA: TGCGCCAGCAGCCTGGGACAGCCCGAGAGGAATTACGAGCAGTACTTC
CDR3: CASSLGQPERNYEQYF

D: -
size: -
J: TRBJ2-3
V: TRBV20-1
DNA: TGCAGTGCTAGCTATCCCGTACAGGGCCCCGATACGCAGTATTTT
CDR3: CSASYPVQGPDTQYF

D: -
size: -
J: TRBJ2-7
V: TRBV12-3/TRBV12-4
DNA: TGTGCCAGCAGTTCCCCCCCCCTAGGCCACGAGCAGTACTTC
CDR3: CASSSPPLGHEQYF

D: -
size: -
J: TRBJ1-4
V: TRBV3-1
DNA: TGTGCCAGCAGCCACTCCGGACAGCAACCAAAACTGTTTTTT
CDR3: CASSHSGQQPKLFF

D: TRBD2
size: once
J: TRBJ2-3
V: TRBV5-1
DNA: TGCGCCAGCAGTCACCAAATCCGGACTAGCGTCACAGATACGCAGTATTTT
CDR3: CASSHQIRTSVTDTQYF

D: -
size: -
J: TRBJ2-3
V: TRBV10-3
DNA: TGTGCCATTCGGGGAGACGGCGGTTCAGGGACGCAGTATTTT
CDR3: CAIRGDGGSGTQYF

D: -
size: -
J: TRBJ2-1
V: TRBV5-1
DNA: TGCGCCAGCAGCTTGGGGGTCTTCTTGAGGGACAATGAGCAGTTCTTC
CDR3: CASSLGVFLRDNEQFF

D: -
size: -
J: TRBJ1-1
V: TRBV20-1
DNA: TGCAGTGCTAGAGATGGTGTCCGCACTGAAGCTTTCTTT
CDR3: CSARDGVRTEAFF

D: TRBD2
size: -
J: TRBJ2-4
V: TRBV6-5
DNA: TGTGCCAGCAGCAACGGGGGGGCGGCGTTCATTCAGTACTTC
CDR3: CASSNGGAAFIQYF

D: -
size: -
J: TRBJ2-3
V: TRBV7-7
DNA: TGTGCCAGCAGCGCTAGCGCCACAGATACGCAGTATTTT
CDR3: CASSASATDTQYF

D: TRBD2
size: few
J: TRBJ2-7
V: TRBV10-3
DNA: TGTGCCATCAGGGGGACTAGCACCTCCTACGAGCAGTACTTC
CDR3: CAIRGTSTSYEQYF

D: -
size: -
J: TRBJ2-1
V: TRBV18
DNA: TGTGCCAGCTCACCACCGGCGCGGGGGCCTTACAATGAGCAGTTCTTC
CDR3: CASSPPARGPYNEQFF

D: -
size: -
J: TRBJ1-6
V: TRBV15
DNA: TGTGCCACCAGCGGAAGGGGACGCGGTGTTTCACCCCTCCACTTT
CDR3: CATSGRGRGVSPLHF

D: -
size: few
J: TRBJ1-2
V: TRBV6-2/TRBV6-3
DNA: TGTGCCAGCAGTTACGCAGGCGAGGCCTACACCTTC
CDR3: CASSYAGEAYTF

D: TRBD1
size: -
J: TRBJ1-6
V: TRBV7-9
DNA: TGTGCCAGCACCAATCCTACAGGGGCGGAATATAATTCACCCCTCCACTTT
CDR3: CASTNPTGAEYNSPLHF

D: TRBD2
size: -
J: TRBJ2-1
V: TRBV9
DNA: TGTGCCAGCAGCGTCTTCGGGGGGGCCGACAATGAGCAGTTCTTC
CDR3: CASSVFGGADNEQFF

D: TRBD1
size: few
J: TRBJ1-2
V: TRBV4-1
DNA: TGCGCCAGCAGCCAAGCCGGGACAGCCGCATTTGGCTACACCTTC
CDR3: CASSQAGTAAFGYTF

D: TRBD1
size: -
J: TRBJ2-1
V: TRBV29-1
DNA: TGCAGCGTTCGGGGACAGAACAATGAGCAGTTCTTC
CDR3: CSVRGQNNEQFF

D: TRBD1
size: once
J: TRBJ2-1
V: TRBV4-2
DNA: TGTGCCAGCAGCCCAGCTGAGGAGACAGGGGGCAAAAATGAGCAGTTCTTC
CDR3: CASSPAEETGGKNEQFF

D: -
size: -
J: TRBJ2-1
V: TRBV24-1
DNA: TGTGCCTGCGGGCGCAATGAGCAGTTCTTC
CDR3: CACGRNEQFF

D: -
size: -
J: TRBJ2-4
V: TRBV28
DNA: TGTGCCAGCAGTTTAGGCCAAGAAAACATTCAGTACTTC
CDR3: CASSLGQENIQYF